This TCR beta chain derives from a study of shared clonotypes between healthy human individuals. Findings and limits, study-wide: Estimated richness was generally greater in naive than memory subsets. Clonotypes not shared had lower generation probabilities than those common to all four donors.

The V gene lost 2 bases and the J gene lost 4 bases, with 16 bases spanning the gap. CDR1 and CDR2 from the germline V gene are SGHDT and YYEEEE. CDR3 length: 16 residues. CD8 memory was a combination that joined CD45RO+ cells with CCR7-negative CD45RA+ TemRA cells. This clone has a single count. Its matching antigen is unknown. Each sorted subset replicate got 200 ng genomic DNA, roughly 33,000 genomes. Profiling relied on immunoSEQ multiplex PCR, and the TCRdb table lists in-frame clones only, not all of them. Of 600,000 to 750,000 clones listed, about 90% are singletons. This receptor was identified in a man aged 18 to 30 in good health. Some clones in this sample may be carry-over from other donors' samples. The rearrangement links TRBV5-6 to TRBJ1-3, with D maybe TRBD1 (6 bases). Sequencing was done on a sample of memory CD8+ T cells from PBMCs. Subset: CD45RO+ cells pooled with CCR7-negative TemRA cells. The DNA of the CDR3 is TGTGCCAGCAGCTTTCCCCCGGGGGCCGAAGGAAACACCATATATTTT. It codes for CASSFPPGAEGNTIYF.